The 18 T cell receptor beta chains below come from one sample, sequenced in a study of blood T cell repertoires in COVID-19. Profiled with immunoSEQ multiplex PCR; TCRdb holds only in-frame clones, not every one. Of 210,000 or so clones listed, 70% to 90% are singletons. Specimen: peripheral blood. The receptor source for this set is a man aged 18 to 30 with active or convalescent COVID-19.

This sequence joins TRBV29-1 and TRBJ1-1; 9 nucleotides match TRBD1. The CDR3 spans 16 residues. With V trimmed by 1 base and J by 2 bases, 8 bases remained unmatched. Germline V gene sequence: CDR1 SQVTM, CDR2 ANQGSEA. The DNA of the CDR3 is TGCAGCGTTGAAGGTTATGGACAGGGGTTAAACACTGAAGCTTTCTTT. It specifies CSVEGYGQGLNTEAFF.

The genes are TRBV28 and TRBJ1-1; tentative D call: TRBD1 (6 bases). V was shortened by 9 bases and J by 2 bases, with 19 bases between the two germline ends. Germline CDR1 reads MDHEN; CDR2 reads SYDVKM. The CDR3 is made up of 15 amino acids. The CDR3 DNA is TGTGCCAGTCGGGGGGCAGGTTCCCTTAACACTGAAGCTTTCTTT. This sequence encodes CASRGAGSLNTEAFF.

V gene TRBV15 combines with J gene TRBJ1-5; 7 nucleotides agree with TRBD1. The V and J ends lost 2 bases and 4 bases, in that order; junction bases with no gene match: 2. The CDR3 length is 14 residues. From germline, CDR1 is LNHNV and CDR2 YYDKDF (reference sequence). The CDR3 loop is CATSRKGANQPQHF. The CDR3 bases are TGTGCCACCAGCAGAAAGGGGGCTAATCAGCCCCAGCATTTT.

The V gene is TRBV27, the J gene TRBJ1-5, with D possibly being TRBD1 (5 bases). The germline gives CDR1 MNHEY, CDR2 SMNVEV (reference sequence). The CDR3 is 14 residues long. Between the trimmed V and J ends, which lost 6 bases and 3 bases, there was a span of 12 bases. CDR3 amino acids: CASRLSGNNQPQHF. DNA for the CDR3: TGTGCCAGCAGGCTGTCAGGGAACAATCAGCCCCAGCATTTT.

The chain has TRBV5-8 and TRBJ2-1; tentative D call: TRBD1 (6 bases). CDR3 size: 15 residues. The V gene's germline CDR1 is SGHTS and CDR2 YDEGEE. V was trimmed by 0 bases and J by 7 bases, leaving 14 bases between them. The CDR3 DNA reads TGTGCCAGCAGCTTGGAGCAGGGGTTTGGGAATGAGCAGTTCTTC. This codes for CASSLEQGFGNEQFF.

This clone has a single count. The rearrangement uses TRBV6-1 and TRBJ2-5; tentatively, D is TRBD1 (6 bases). Trimming pared 1 base from V and 4 bases from J, leaving 16 bases between. Germline loops: CDR1 MNHNS, CDR2 SASEGT. The length of the CDR3 is 16 residues. In DNA, the CDR3 is TGTGCCAGCAGTGAAGGGGGGCAGGGACCGAGAGAGACCCAGTACTTC. Translated, it gives CASSEGGQGPRETQYF.

This sequence joins TRBV6-6 and TRBJ1-5, with D hard to call. Deletions cut 7 bases from V and 1 base from J, with 11 bases between. The germline gives CDR1 MNHNY, CDR2 SVGAGI (reference sequence). CDR3 length: 14 residues. The CDR3 DNA is TGTGCCAGCACCCCCAGGTCCAGCAATCAGCCCCAGCATTTT. Translation: CASTPRSSNQPQHF.

The chain joins TRBV11-2 to TRBJ2-1; 9 bases align to TRBD2. CDR3 size: 16 residues. V was pared by 1 base and J by 7 bases, with 8 bases of the junction left unmatched. Germline values: CDR1 SGHAT, CDR2 FQNNGV. CDR3 sequence (DNA): TGTGCCAGCAGCTTAGCAGTAGCGGGAGCTGGTAATGAGCAGTTCTTC. It is translated as CASSLAVAGAGNEQFF.

V and J are TRBV7-8 and TRBJ1-2; 8 bases agree with TRBD1. The germline V gene encodes CDR1 SGHVS and CDR2 FQNEAQ. J was trimmed by 1 base and V by 5 bases; bases with no gene match: 3. The CDR3 is made up of 14 amino acids. The CDR3 DNA reads TGTGCCAGCAGCCGTGACAGGGGTAACTATGGCTACACCTTC. Translating gives CASSRDRGNYGYTF. The variable domain in full, completed from reference TRBV7-8 and TRBJ1-2, reads GAGVSQSPRYKVAKRGQDVALRCDPISGHVSLFWYQQALGQGPEFLTYFQNEAQLDKSGLPSDRFFAERPEGSVSTLKIQRTQQEDSAVYLCASSRDRGNYGYTFGSGTRLTVV.

The chain carries TRBV9 and TRBJ2-7; D is perhaps TRBD1 (6 bases). CDR1 is SGDLS, CDR2 YYNGEE, per germline. This CDR3 spans 13 amino acids. With 0 bases removed from V and 4 bases from J, the gap between germline ends came to 8 bases. The CDR3 DNA reads as TGTGCCAGCAGCGTAGTAGGGGGATACGAGCAGTACTTC. Translating gives CASSVVGGYEQYF. Filled out from reference TRBV9 and TRBJ2-7, the complete variable domain reads DSGVTQTPKHLITATGQRVTLRCSPRSGDLSVYWYQQSLDQGLQFLIQYYNGEERAKGNILERFSAQQFPDLHSELNLSSLELGDSALYFCASSVVGGYEQYFGPGTRLTVT.

The chain carries TRBV24-1 and TRBJ1-1; D perhaps matches TRBD1 (5 bases). The CDR3 has 11 residues. Germline V gives CDR1 KGHDR, CDR2 SFDVKD. V lost 7 bases and J lost 7, with 9 bases in between. The CDR3 sequence: CATSRGGEAFF. The CDR3 DNA is TGTGCCACCAGCCGGGGGGGTGAAGCTTTCTTT.

The chain is built from TRBV30 and TRBJ2-7; D is undetermined. The CDR3 has 13 amino acids. Germline V CDR1 and CDR2: GTSNPN, SVGIG (reference sequence). Between the trimmed V and J ends, which lost 5 bases and 3 bases, there was a span of 14 bases. CDR3 coding DNA: TGTGCCTGGTCCCATCGGCGAGGCTACGAGCAGTACTTC. This translates into CAWSHRRGYEQYF.

The V gene is TRBV27, the J gene TRBJ2-1, with a tentative D call TRBD1 (5 bases). The CDR3 loop spans 16 amino acids. Germline loops: CDR1 MNHEY, CDR2 SMNVEV (reference sequence). V dropped 5 bases and J dropped 9 bases, with 23 bases sitting between them. CDR3 nucleotides: TGTGCCAGCAGTCTGGACAAAATCCCCCAATTGGGTGAGCAGTTCTTC. Its protein product is CASSLDKIPQLGEQFF.

The V gene is TRBV6-5, the J gene TRBJ1-2; 8 nucleotides line up with TRBD1. CDR3 length equals 12 residues. From germline, CDR1 is MNHEY and CDR2 SVGAGI. V lost 8 bases, J lost 8 bases, and 7 bases stayed unmatched. For the CDR3, the DNA is TGTGCCAGCTTCCAGGGGGCAGGCGGCTACACCTTC. Residues: CASFQGAGGYTF.

The chain has TRBV18 and TRBJ2-7, with TRBD1 as a possible D gene (6 bases). Germline V gene sequence: CDR1 KGHSH, CDR2 LQKENI. The V end was cut by 3 bases, the J end by 3 bases, with 12 bases between. The CDR3 covers 14 residues. CDR3 amino acids: CASSPQQGNYEQYF. CDR3 DNA sequence: TGTGCCAGCTCACCTCAACAGGGAAACTACGAGCAGTACTTC.

The chain uses TRBV7-9 and TRBJ1-5; D call uncertain. With 6 bases removed from V and 4 bases from J, the gap between germline ends came to 16 bases. The CDR3 totals 15 residues. Germline CDR1 reads SEHNR; CDR2 reads FQNEAQ (reference sequence). The CDR3 DNA sequence: TGTGCCAGCAGAGTCCGGCAGGTAGAAAATCAGCCCCAGCATTTT. Its protein product is CASRVRQVENQPQHF.

The genes are TRBV9 and TRBJ2-7; a possible D gene is TRBD2 (5 bases). V dropped 1 base and J dropped 5 bases, with 16 bases sitting between them. This CDR3 contains 15 residues. Germline CDR1 SGDLS, CDR2 YYNGEE. This CDR3 is CASSVSGFGSDEQYF. In nucleotides, the CDR3 is TGTGCCAGCAGCGTATCGGGATTCGGGTCAGACGAGCAGTACTTC. Combining the CDR3 with reference TRBV9 and TRBJ2-7 gives the whole variable domain DSGVTQTPKHLITATGQRVTLRCSPRSGDLSVYWYQQSLDQGLQFLIQYYNGEERAKGNILERFSAQQFPDLHSELNLSSLELGDSALYFCASSVSGFGSDEQYFGPGTRLTVT.

The chain employs TRBV6-4 and TRBJ2-3; tentatively, D is TRBD2 (5 bases). V lost 4 bases and J lost 8, with 16 bases in between. In germline, CDR1 is MRHNA, CDR2 SNTAGT. This CDR3 contains 14 residues. This chain's CDR3 is CASSGANDYTTQYF. The DNA of the CDR3 is TGTGCCAGCAGTGGGGCGAACGACTACACTACGCAGTATTTT.